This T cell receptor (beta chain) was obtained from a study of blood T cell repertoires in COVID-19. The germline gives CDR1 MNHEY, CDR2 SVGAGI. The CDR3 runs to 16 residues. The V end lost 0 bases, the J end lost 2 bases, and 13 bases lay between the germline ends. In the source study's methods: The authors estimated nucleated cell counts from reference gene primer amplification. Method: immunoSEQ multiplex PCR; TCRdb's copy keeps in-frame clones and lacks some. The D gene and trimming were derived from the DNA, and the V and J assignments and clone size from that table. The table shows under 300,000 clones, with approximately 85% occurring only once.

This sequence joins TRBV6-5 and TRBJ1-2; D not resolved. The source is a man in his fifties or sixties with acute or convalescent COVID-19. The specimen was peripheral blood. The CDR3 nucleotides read TGTGCCAGCAGTTACTCCGGCGGCTCTCAGAACTATGGCTACACCTTC. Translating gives CASSYSGGSQNYGYTF.